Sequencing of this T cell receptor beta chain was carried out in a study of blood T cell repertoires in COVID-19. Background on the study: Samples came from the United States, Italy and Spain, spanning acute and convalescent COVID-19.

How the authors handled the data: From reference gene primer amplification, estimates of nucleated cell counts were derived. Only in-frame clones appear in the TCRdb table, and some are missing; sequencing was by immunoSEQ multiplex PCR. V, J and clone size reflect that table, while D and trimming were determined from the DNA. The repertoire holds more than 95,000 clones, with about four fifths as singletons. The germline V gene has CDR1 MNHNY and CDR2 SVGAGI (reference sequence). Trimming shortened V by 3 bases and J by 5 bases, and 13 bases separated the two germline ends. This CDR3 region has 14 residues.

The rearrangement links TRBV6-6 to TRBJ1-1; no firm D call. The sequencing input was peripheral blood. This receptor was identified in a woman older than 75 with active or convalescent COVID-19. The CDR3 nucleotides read TGTGCCAGCAGTTATATGGAGGGTGGGACTGAAGCTTTCTTT. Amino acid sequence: CASSYMEGGTEAFF.